This T cell receptor (beta chain) is drawn from a study of blood T cells in healthy people across ages. Study-wide results and caveats: Significant beta diversity loss was already apparent by age about 39, declining roughly linearly.

With regard to this clonotype: Its specificity is not known.

PCR was performed a second time for roughly 6 to 12 cycles using a sample-barcoded 5' primer and a J-beta primer mix. TCRdb independently ran MiXCR on the 5' RACE reads; one entry per CDR3 protein. The repertoire holds 1.5 million to 2 million distinct CDR3 sequences, approximately 30% seen once, with roughly 8% in the top ten. CDR3 length equals 13 residues. Germline V lookup: CDR1 MNHEY, CDR2 SVGAGI. Trimming took 10 bases from V and 4 from J, leaving 16 bases between them. Material: blood. The rearrangement uses TRBV6-5 and TRBJ2-5, with a tentative D call TRBD2 (6 bases). The receptor was derived from a woman in her twenties or thirties in good health. The CDR3, as DNA: TGTGCCACCTCCCAACCCGGGAGAGAGACCCAGTACTTC. It yields the protein CATSQPGRETQYF.